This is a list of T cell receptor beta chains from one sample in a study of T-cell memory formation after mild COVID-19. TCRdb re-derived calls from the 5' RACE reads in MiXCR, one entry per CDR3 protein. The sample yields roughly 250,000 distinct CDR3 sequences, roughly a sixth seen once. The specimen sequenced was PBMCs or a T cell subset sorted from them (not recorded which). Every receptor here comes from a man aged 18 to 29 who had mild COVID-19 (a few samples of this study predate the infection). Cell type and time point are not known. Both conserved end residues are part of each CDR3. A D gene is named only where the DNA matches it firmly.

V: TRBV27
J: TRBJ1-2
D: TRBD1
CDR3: CASRRQGREGYTF

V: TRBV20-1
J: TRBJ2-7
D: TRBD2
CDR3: CSAIGQRGDYEQYF

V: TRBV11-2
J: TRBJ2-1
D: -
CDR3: CATRQHDNEQFF

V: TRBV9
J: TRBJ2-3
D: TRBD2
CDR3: CASSRTSADTQYF

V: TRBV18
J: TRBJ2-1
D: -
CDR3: CASSPDRRFEQFF

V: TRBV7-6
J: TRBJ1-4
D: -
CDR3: CASSPLGATLNEKLFF

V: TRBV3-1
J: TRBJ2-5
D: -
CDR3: CASSLSGNRETQYF

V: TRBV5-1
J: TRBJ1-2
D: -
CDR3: CASSLGHRDYGYTF

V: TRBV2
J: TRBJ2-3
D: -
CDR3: CASSAPDTQYF

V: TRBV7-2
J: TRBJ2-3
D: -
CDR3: CASSLWGGASDTQYF

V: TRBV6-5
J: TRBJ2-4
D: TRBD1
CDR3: CASRETGGENIQYF

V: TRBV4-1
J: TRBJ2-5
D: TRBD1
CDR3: CASSLGGTGPVETQYF

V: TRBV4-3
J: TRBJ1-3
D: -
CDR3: CASSPALGGTMNTIYF

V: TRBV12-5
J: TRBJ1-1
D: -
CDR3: CASGLIMNTEAFF

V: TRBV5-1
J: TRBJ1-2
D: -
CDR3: CASSLDGQSTLPTF

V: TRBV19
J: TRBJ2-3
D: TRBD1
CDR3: CASSFGQGVDTQYF

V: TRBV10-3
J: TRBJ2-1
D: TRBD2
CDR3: CAIRTGTKAEVF

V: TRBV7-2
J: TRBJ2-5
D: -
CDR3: CASSLRRGQETQYF

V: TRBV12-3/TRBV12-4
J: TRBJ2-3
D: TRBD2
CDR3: CASSLAAGGTDTDTQYF

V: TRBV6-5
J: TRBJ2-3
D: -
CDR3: CASSLDGSMVTDTQYF

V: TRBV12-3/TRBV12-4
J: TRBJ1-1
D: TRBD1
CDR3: CASGTGIPNTEAFF

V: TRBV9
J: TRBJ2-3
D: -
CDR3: CASSAYRASDTQYF

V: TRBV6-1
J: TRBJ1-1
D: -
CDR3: CASSWVEDTEAFF

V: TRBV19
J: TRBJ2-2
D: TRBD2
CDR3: CASSITSGATGELFF

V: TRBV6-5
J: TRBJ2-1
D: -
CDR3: CASSYSAQIHEQFF

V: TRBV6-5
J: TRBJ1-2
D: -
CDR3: CASSNTGVGGYGYTF

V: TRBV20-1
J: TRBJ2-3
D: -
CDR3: CSGGPSTDTQYF

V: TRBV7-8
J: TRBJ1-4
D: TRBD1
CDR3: CASSSNPRGQYEKLFF

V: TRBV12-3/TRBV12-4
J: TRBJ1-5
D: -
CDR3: CASSLQALNNQPQHF

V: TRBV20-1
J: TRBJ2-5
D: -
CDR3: CSASIPTETQYF

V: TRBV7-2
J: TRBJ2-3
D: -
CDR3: CASSPGRVDTQYF

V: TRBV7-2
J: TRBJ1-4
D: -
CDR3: CASSSSLMGEKLFF

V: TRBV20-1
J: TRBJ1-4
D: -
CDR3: CSASSPSATNEKLFF

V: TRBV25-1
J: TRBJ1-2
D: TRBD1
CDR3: CASRVETGGEYTF

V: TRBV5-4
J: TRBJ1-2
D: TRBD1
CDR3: CASTMGQNYGYTF

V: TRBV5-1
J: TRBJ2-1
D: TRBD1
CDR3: CASSPSPGQDEQFF

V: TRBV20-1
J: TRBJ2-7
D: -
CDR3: CSARVRNNYEQYF

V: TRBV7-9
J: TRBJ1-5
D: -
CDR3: CASSSGDSNQPQHF

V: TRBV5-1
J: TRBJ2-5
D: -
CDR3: CASSSGPLYQETQYF

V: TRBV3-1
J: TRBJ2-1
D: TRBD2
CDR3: CASSQAQRGDLFF

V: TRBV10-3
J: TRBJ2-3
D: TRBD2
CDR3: CAISEFGLAGTDTQYF

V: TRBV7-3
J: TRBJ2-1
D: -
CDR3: CASSLLSGGHNEQFF

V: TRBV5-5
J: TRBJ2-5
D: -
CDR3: CASSSRPGAKETQYF

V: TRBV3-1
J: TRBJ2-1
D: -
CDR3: CASSQEGLRHNEQFF

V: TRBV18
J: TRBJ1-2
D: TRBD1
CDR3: CASSPDDRGRGYTF

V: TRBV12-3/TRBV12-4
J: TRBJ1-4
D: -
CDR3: CASSLPGDYNEKLFF

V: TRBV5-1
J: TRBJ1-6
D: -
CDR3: CASSLDPILDNSPLHF

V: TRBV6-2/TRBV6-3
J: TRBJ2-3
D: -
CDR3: CASRGSSTDTQYF

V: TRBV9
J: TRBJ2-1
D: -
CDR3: CASSAPRTGDQFF

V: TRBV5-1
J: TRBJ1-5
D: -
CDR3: CASSPGGFEQPQHF

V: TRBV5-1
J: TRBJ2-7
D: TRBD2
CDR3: CASSPGLAGGNSYEQYF

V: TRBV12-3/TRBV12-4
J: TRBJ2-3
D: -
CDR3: CASSPTSGTGGDTQYF

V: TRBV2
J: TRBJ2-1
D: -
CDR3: CASSEAGRGANEQFF

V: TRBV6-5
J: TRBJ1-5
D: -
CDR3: CASSKGGAGRLPGNQPQHF